This passage covers 27 T cell receptor beta chains from one sample sequenced in a study of cytomegalovirus exposure and HLA in healthy donors. TCRdb's table, derived via immunoSEQ multiplex PCR, lists solely in-frame clones and lacks some. The table records 43,000 or so clones, 92% of them present only once. The specimen sequenced was PBMCs. Receptors were obtained from a young man in good health and CMV-seronegative.

Worth noting for this clone: Other DNA sequences from this sample encode an identical CDR3 as well. The CDR3 nucleotides are TGTGCCAGCAGTTCAGGACAGGGTGATACTGAAGCTTTCTTT. This translates into CASSSGQGDTEAFF. The chain uses TRBV27 and TRBJ1-1, with TRBD1 matching over 8 bases. Germline assignment: CDR1 MNHEY and CDR2 SMNVEV (reference sequence). The CDR3 totals 14 residues. Unmatched junction bases numbered 6, after V lost 4 bases and J lost 5 bases.

This rearrangement joins TRBV29-1 to TRBJ2-5; D is possibly TRBD1 (5 bases). Trimming removed 4 bases at V and 4 bases at J, with 19 bases between. CDR3 length: 15 amino acids. CDR1 is SQVTM, CDR2 ANQGSEA, per germline. The CDR3 here is CSVVGPDKGIETQYF. CDR3 bases: TGCAGCGTTGTGGGGCCGGACAAGGGGATAGAGACCCAGTACTTC.

This clone was detected once. The chain's CDR3 is CASRNDISSGANVLTF. CDR3 coding DNA: TGTGCCAGCAGAAACGACATCAGCTCTGGGGCCAACGTCCTGACTTTC. The rearrangement joins TRBV2 to TRBJ2-6; D call uncertain. Deletions cut 6 bases from V and 0 bases from J, with 12 bases between. The length of the CDR3 is 16 residues. Germline-derived CDR1 and CDR2 are SNHLY and FYNNEI.

The gene calls are TRBV5-4 and TRBJ2-3; possibly TRBD2 for D (6 bases). The V and J ends lost 6 bases and 6 bases respectively, with 32 bases between them. This CDR3 comprises 19 residues. Germline V CDR1 and CDR2: SGHNT, YYREEE (reference sequence). CDR3 in DNA: TGTGCCAGCAATGCCGGGGGAGGAGCGGAGCCTAACGGGCCGGATACGCAGTATTTT. It codes for CASNAGGGAEPNGPDTQYF.

The chain carries TRBV6-6 and TRBJ2-1; TRBD2 aligns across 7 bases. With 6 bases clipped from V and 8 bases from J, the junction kept 7 bases outside the gene matches. Per the germline V gene, CDR1 is MNHNY and CDR2 is SVGAGI (reference sequence). The CDR3 spans 13 residues. CDR3 loop: CASSSGLLDEQFF. As DNA, the CDR3 is TGTGCCAGCAGCTCGGGACTACTGGATGAGCAGTTCTTC.

The chain couples TRBV4-2 to TRBJ2-5, with TRBD2 matching 10 bases. V was clipped by 3 bases and J by 2 bases; unmatched bases: 9. CDR3 length: 17 residues. The germline V gene has CDR1 LGHNA and CDR2 YNFKEQ. The CDR3 loop reads CASSHGVAGGLQETQYF. DNA of the CDR3: TGTGCCAGCAGCCATGGGGTAGCGGGGGGTCTACAAGAGACCCAGTACTTC.

The V and J genes are TRBV6-6 and TRBJ2-5; no reliable D call. This CDR3 contains 15 residues. Germline V lookup: CDR1 MNHNY, CDR2 SVGAGI (reference sequence). V lost 8 bases, J lost 1 base, and 17 bases lay in between. This CDR3 reads CASFNVLDSQETQYF. CDR3 coding DNA: TGTGCCAGCTTCAACGTTTTAGATTCCCAAGAGACCCAGTACTTC.

This CDR3 reads CASRGPQGDTDTQYF. As DNA, the CDR3 is TGTGCCAGCAGAGGACCCCAGGGGGACACAGATACGCAGTATTTT. This rearrangement joins TRBV9 to TRBJ2-3; 7 bases match TRBD1. The CDR3 has 15 residues. J gave up 2 bases and V 5 bases, and 8 bases lay outside the gene matches. CDR1 is SGDLS, CDR2 YYNGEE, per germline.

The V gene is TRBV2, the J gene TRBJ1-6; TRBD1 aligns across 10 bases. V was clipped by 6 bases and J by 2 bases; unmatched bases: 1. Germline V gene lookup returns CDR1 SNHLY and CDR2 FYNNEI. The CDR3 runs 15 residues. This CDR3 is CASRGQGPYNSPLHF. The CDR3 bases are TGTGCCAGCAGGGGACAGGGGCCCTATAATTCACCCCTCCACTTT.

The rearrangement uses TRBV6-1 and TRBJ2-7; the D gene is possibly TRBD1 (6 bases). The germline V gene encodes CDR1 MNHNS and CDR2 SASEGT. The CDR3 loop spans 13 amino acids. Trimming cost V 7 bases and J 0 bases, with 10 bases left between them. Here the CDR3 DNA reads TGTGCCAGCACCCTGGACAGCTCCTACGAGCAGTACTTC. Its protein is CASTLDSSYEQYF.

This chain links TRBV6-6 with TRBJ1-3; D is possibly TRBD1 (5 bases). With 6 bases removed from V and 0 bases from J, the gap between germline ends came to 12 bases. Germline V lookup: CDR1 MNHNY, CDR2 SVGAGI (reference sequence). The CDR3 contains 15 residues. CDR3: CASSIPGSSGNTIYF. The CDR3, as DNA: TGTGCCAGCAGCATTCCAGGGTCCTCTGGAAACACCATATATTTT.

V usage is TRBV19 and J usage is TRBJ2-3, with TRBD2 matching 12 bases. CDR3 size: 19 residues. Germline V gene sequence: CDR1 LNHDA, CDR2 SQIVND (reference sequence). V lost 0 bases and J lost 3; bases outside the gene matches: 10. CDR3 DNA: TGTGCCAGTAGTATAGATCTTCTAGCGGGGGGGCCTCAGACAGATACGCAGTATTTT. Translated, it gives CASSIDLLAGGPQTDTQYF.

The sample holds one count of this clone. This sequence joins TRBV19 and TRBJ2-2, with a tentative D call TRBD2 (6 bases). Germline-derived CDR1 and CDR2 are LNHDA and SQIVND (reference sequence). The germline V and J ends were trimmed by 3 bases and 1 base, with 6 bases remaining between them. There are 14 residues in the CDR3. CDR3 nucleotides: TGTGCCAGTAGTATGGGAGGGAACACCGGGGAGCTGTTTTTT. It yields the protein CASSMGGNTGELFF.

CDR3 in amino acids: CASSLSRGYGYTF. The CDR3 DNA sequence: TGTGCCAGCAGCTTGAGCAGGGGCTATGGCTACACCTTC. This chain joins TRBV5-4 and TRBJ1-2, with D possibly being TRBD1 (6 bases). The V gene lost 1 base and the J gene lost 4 bases, with 8 bases spanning the gap. This CDR3 region has 13 residues. Germline CDR1 SGHNT, CDR2 YYREEE (reference sequence).

V is TRBV6-1 and J is TRBJ2-1; 8 bases map to TRBD2. Germline assignment: CDR1 MNHNS and CDR2 SASEGT. There are 15 residues in the CDR3. The ends lost 2 bases at V and 8 bases at J; junction bases unmatched: 8. The CDR3 DNA is TGTGCCAGCAGTGAATTTCTCGGACTAGCAGATGAGCAGTTCTTC. As protein: CASSEFLGLADEQFF.

This clone was observed a few times. V and J are TRBV5-6 and TRBJ2-7, with D possibly matching TRBD1 (6 bases). This CDR3 contains 15 residues. Trimming shortened V by 1 base and J by 4 bases, and 15 bases separated the two germline ends. Germline CDR1 and CDR2: SGHDT and YYEEEE. In nucleotides, the CDR3 is TGTGCCAGCAGCTTGTCGCAGGGGCGTAGATACGAGCAGTACTTC. Its translation is CASSLSQGRRYEQYF.

The chain employs TRBV2 and TRBJ1-5; 10 nucleotides match TRBD1. The CDR3 is 17 residues long. Losses at the gene ends were 5 bases for V and 0 bases for J; bases not matched to a gene: 7. The germline V gene has CDR1 SNHLY and CDR2 FYNNEI. The CDR3 is CASSLDRGLNSNQPQHF. CDR3 in DNA: TGTGCCAGCAGTCTGGACAGGGGGTTAAATAGCAATCAGCCCCAGCATTTT.

The chain joins TRBV6-6 to TRBJ2-3; 9 positions match TRBD2. CDR3 length: 16 residues. CDR1 is MNHNY, CDR2 SVGAGI, per germline (reference sequence). V dropped 6 bases and J dropped 1; count of bases not matched to a gene: 8. The CDR3 is CASSPMSSGGTDTQYF. As DNA, the CDR3 is TGTGCCAGCAGCCCCATGTCTAGCGGGGGCACAGATACGCAGTATTTT.

The rearrangement links TRBV9 to TRBJ1-4, with 8 bases aligning to TRBD1. CDR3 length: 15 amino acids. Per the germline V gene, CDR1 is SGDLS and CDR2 is YYNGEE. The ends lost 3 bases at V and 6 bases at J; junction bases unmatched: 7. The CDR3 spells CASSGGTGLDEKLFF. The CDR3 region has the DNA TGTGCCAGCAGCGGGGGGACAGGATTGGATGAAAAACTGTTTTTT.

On this clone: The sample holds other DNA sequences that translate to the same CDR3. J is TRBJ2-7 and V is TRBV29-1, with D perhaps TRBD2 (5 bases). V was clipped by 2 bases and J by 3 bases, with 5 bases between them. The CDR3 extends over 11 amino acids. Germline V gene lookup returns CDR1 SQVTM and CDR2 ANQGSEA. The CDR3 nucleotides read TGCAGCGTTGAACGGGGCTACGAGCAGTACTTC. Its protein is CSVERGYEQYF.

This clone has just one count. The rearrangement joins TRBV4-2 to TRBJ1-1, with D possibly TRBD1 on 6 matching bases. Deletions cut 0 bases from V and 4 bases from J, with 12 bases between. The CDR3 has 15 amino acids. Germline CDR1 reads LGHNA; CDR2 reads YNFKEQ. The CDR3 spells CASSQEGAGVTEAFF. For the CDR3, the DNA is TGTGCCAGCAGCCAAGAAGGGGCAGGGGTCACTGAAGCTTTCTTT.

The V gene is TRBV21-1, the J gene TRBJ2-1; the table's D call TRBD2 went unverified against the DNA. TRBV21-1 is given as a pseudogene. The length of the CDR3 is 12 residues. This CDR3 reads CASSKIEKEQFF. In DNA, the CDR3 is TGTGCCAGCAGCAAAATTGAGAAAGAGCAGTTCTTC.

The gene calls are TRBV7-3 and TRBJ2-3; 7 bases are a match to TRBD1. This CDR3 region has 14 residues. Trimming at V came to 2 bases and at J to 1 base, leaving 0 bases not matched to a gene. In germline, CDR1 is SGHTA, CDR2 FQGTGA. CDR3 sequence (DNA): TGTGCCAGCAGCTTACAGGGGGGCACAGATACGCAGTATTTT. Its protein product is CASSLQGGTDTQYF.

The DNA for the CDR3 is TGTGCCAGCAGCCCTAGCGGGCCGCCCATAACGACCCAGTACTTC. This codes for CASSPSGPPITTQYF. The rearrangement joins TRBV6-6 to TRBJ2-5, with 8 bases lining up with TRBD2. J gave up 7 bases and V 6 bases, and 13 bases lay outside the gene matches. CDR1 is MNHNY and CDR2 is SVGAGI in the germline V gene (reference sequence). CDR3 size: 15 residues.

The chain uses TRBV25-1 and TRBJ1-1, with 7 bases fitting TRBD1. Germline CDR1 MGHDK, CDR2 SYGVNS. V lost 3 bases and J lost 6; bases outside the gene matches: 1. CDR3 length: 12 amino acids. The DNA of the CDR3 is TGTGCCAGCAGTGAGGGGACAGCTGAAGCTTTCTTT. Protein product: CASSEGTAEAFF.

The chain links TRBV18 to TRBJ1-5; D unclear. V was trimmed by 6 bases and J by 5 bases, leaving 11 bases between them. This CDR3 is 13 amino acids long. Germline V gene lookup returns CDR1 KGHSH and CDR2 LQKENI. CDR3 protein: CASSSTLDQPQHF. The CDR3 coding sequence is TGTGCCAGCTCGTCGACACTAGATCAGCCCCAGCATTTT.

This clone was seen more than once but under ten times. J is TRBJ2-6 and V is TRBV6-9; maybe TRBD1 (6 bases). The CDR3 is 13 amino acids. The germline gives CDR1 MNHGY, CDR2 SVAAGI. Trimming removed 8 bases at V and 1 base at J, with 6 bases between. CDR3 nucleotides: TGTGCCAGCCAGGGGTCTGGGGCCAACGTCCTGACTTTC. The encoded protein is CASQGSGANVLTF.